This passage covers 21 T cell receptor beta chains from one sample sequenced in a study of cytomegalovirus exposure and HLA in healthy donors. Some clones are missing from TCRdb's copy, which holds only in-frame ones; the method was immunoSEQ multiplex PCR. The repertoire holds under 200,000 clones, about 90% seen once, with around 2.7% in the top ten. The sample taken for sequencing was PBMCs. These receptors were obtained from a woman aged 18-35 years in good health and CMV-seropositive.

V is TRBV5-1 and J is TRBJ2-7; 8 nucleotides align to TRBD1. The V gene's germline CDR1 is SGHRS and CDR2 YFSETQ. There are 14 residues in the CDR3. Trimming cost V 2 bases and J 6 bases; bases outside gene matches: 7. The CDR3: CASSLARTGTEQYF. CDR3 sequence (DNA): TGCGCCAGCAGCTTAGCGCGGACAGGGACCGAGCAGTACTTC.

The chain has TRBV11-2 and TRBJ2-1; 11 bases fit TRBD2. This CDR3 contains 15 residues. The germline V gene encodes CDR1 SGHAT and CDR2 FQNNGV. V shed 5 bases and J 10 bases; nucleotides not matched to a gene: 10. CDR3 DNA: TGTGCCAGCAGCGAAACTAGCGGGAGTGTAAGGGAGCAGTTCTTC. Residues: CASSETSGSVREQFF. The variable domain in full, with the rest retrieved from reference TRBV11-2 and TRBJ2-1, is EAGVAQSPRYKIIEKRQSVAFWCNPISGHATLYWYQQILGQGPKLLIQFQNNGVVDDSQLPKDRFSAERLKGVDSTLKIQPAKLEDSAVYLCASSETSGSVREQFFGPGTRLTVL.

The chain joins TRBV28 to TRBJ2-1; 9 nucleotides match TRBD2. The CDR3 contains 16 residues. V dropped 5 bases and J dropped 8; count of bases not matched to a gene: 13. CDR1 and CDR2 (germline): MDHEN, SYDVKM. This CDR3 is CASSRSLAGHMDEQFF. CDR3 nucleotide sequence: TGTGCCAGCAGTCGGTCACTAGCGGGTCACATGGATGAGCAGTTCTTC.

This rearrangement joins TRBV28 to TRBJ2-2; 10 nucleotides align to TRBD1. V shed 6 bases, J shed 4 bases, and the junction held 14 bases outside the gene matches. Germline V gives CDR1 MDHEN, CDR2 SYDVKM. This CDR3 has 18 residues. In DNA, the CDR3 is TGTGCCAGCAGCTCACCTCGGGACAGGGGATCGGTCACCGGGGAGCTGTTTTTT. It yields the protein CASSSPRDRGSVTGELFF.

V and J are TRBV4-3 and TRBJ2-3, with D tentatively TRBD1 (6 bases). The CDR3 contains 16 residues. CDR1 and CDR2 from the germline V gene are LGHNA and YSLEER. The ends were cut back, 0 bases at V and 5 bases at J, with 15 bases in the middle. The CDR3 DNA is TGCGCCAGCAGCCAAGATCTGGGCAGGGGTCAAGATACGCAGTATTTT. Translated, it gives CASSQDLGRGQDTQYF.

The chain recombines TRBV7-6 with TRBJ2-7, with TRBD2 matching 11 bases. V trimming: 4 bases; J trimming: 5 bases; junction bases outside the gene matches: 4. This CDR3 has 14 amino acids. CDR1 is SGHVS, CDR2 FNYEAQ, per germline. CDR3 DNA: TGTGCCAGCAGCTCTCTAGCGGGAGGCGACGAGCAGTACTTC. This codes for CASSSLAGGDEQYF.

The chain uses TRBV2 and TRBJ1-2; 7 positions agree with TRBD1. This CDR3 contains 10 residues. The trim removed 4 bases at V and 13 bases at J, leaving 3 bases unmatched. Germline V gene sequence: CDR1 SNHLY, CDR2 FYNNEI. The CDR3 DNA follows: TGTGCCAGCAGTGTGGGGACAGTCACCTTC. Translated: CASSVGTVTF.

The rearrangement joins TRBV7-2 to TRBJ1-4; TRBD1 might be the D (6 bases). The CDR3 length is 18 residues. CDR1 is SGHTA and CDR2 is FQGNSA in the germline V gene. Trimming pared 1 base from V and 6 bases from J, leaving 21 bases between. The CDR3 DNA is TGTGCCAGCAGCTTAGGAGATAAAAACAGGGTTTTTTATGAAAAACTGTTTTTT. This codes for CASSLGDKNRVFYEKLFF.

The sample holds many counts of this clone. CDR3 region: CASSLFSGGTDTQYF. The CDR3 coding sequence is TGTGCCAGCAGCTTATTTAGCGGGGGCACAGATACGCAGTATTTT. The V gene is TRBV7-9, the J gene TRBJ2-3; 8 bases are shared with TRBD2. With V trimmed by 2 bases and J by 1 base, 2 bases remained unmatched. This CDR3 has 15 amino acids. Per the germline V gene, CDR1 is SEHNR and CDR2 is FQNEAQ (reference sequence).

This clone was recorded once. The chain carries TRBV28 and TRBJ2-7; 8 bases align to TRBD2. CDR3 size: 17 residues. Per the germline V gene, CDR1 is MDHEN and CDR2 is SYDVKM. J was trimmed by 2 bases and V by 6 bases; bases with no gene match: 15. CDR3 nucleotide sequence: TGTGCCAGCAGCAAACTTAGCGGGACGGCCCCAACCTACGAGCAGTACTTC. Its translation is CASSKLSGTAPTYEQYF.

The chain links TRBV5-5 to TRBJ2-3; D may be TRBD2 (6 bases). V dropped 4 bases and J dropped 1 base, with 16 bases sitting between them. Germline lookup yields CDR1 SGHKS and CDR2 YYEKEE (reference sequence). The CDR3 has 16 amino acids. CDR3 sequence: CASSVSGTVGTDTQYF. As DNA, the CDR3 is TGTGCCAGCAGCGTATCCGGGACTGTGGGCACAGATACGCAGTATTTT.

This clone has a single count. The chain is built from TRBV7-2 and TRBJ2-5, with TRBD2 matching over 7 bases. There are 13 residues in the CDR3. Trimming at V came to 5 bases and at J to 3 bases, leaving 3 bases not matched to a gene. CDR1 and CDR2 from the germline V gene are SGHTA and FQGNSA. CDR3 DNA: TGTGCCAGCAGCCTGAGCGGGAAAGAGACCCAGTACTTC. The encoded protein is CASSLSGKETQYF.

The chain carries TRBV5-1 and TRBJ2-7; tentatively, D is TRBD1 (6 bases). Germline lookup yields CDR1 SGHRS and CDR2 YFSETQ. The CDR3 has 15 residues. V was trimmed by 1 base and J by 2 bases, leaving 13 bases between them. The CDR3 here is CASSLQQGIAYEQYF. CDR3 sequence (DNA): TGCGCCAGCAGCTTGCAACAGGGAATCGCCTACGAGCAGTACTTC.

This clone appeared a single time. The genes are TRBV25-1 and TRBJ1-5; D uncertain. The CDR3 covers 13 residues. Trimming cost V 5 bases and J 6 bases, with 11 bases left between them. Germline V gene sequence: CDR1 MGHDK, CDR2 SYGVNS. The chain's CDR3 is CASSLQEGQPQHF. CDR3 DNA: TGTGCCAGCAGTCTCCAGGAGGGTCAGCCCCAGCATTTT.

V usage is TRBV19 and J usage is TRBJ2-7; possibly TRBD1 for D (5 bases). Germline-derived CDR1 and CDR2 are LNHDA and SQIVND (reference sequence). Trimming cost V 3 bases and J 2 bases, with 14 bases left between them. CDR3 length: 15 amino acids. The CDR3 loop is CASSIPGRVTYEQYF. As DNA, the CDR3 is TGTGCCAGTAGTATTCCCGGCAGGGTGACCTACGAGCAGTACTTC.

The CDR3 loop reads CASRGTGGHGELFF. CDR3 in DNA: TGTGCCAGTAGGGGGACAGGGGGGCACGGGGAGCTGTTTTTT. This chain joins TRBV19 and TRBJ2-2; TRBD1 matches at 11 bases. Germline values: CDR1 LNHDA, CDR2 SQIVND (reference sequence). The CDR3 contains 14 residues. J was trimmed by 7 bases and V by 6 bases; bases with no gene match: 4.

The V and J genes are TRBV7-9 and TRBJ1-1; D may be TRBD1 (5 bases). The germline CDR1 and CDR2 sequences are SEHNR and FQNEAQ (reference sequence). The CDR3 is made up of 13 amino acids. The germline V and J ends were trimmed by 2 bases and 7 bases, with 11 bases remaining between them. The CDR3 is CASSLRGPGEAFF. CDR3 nucleotides: TGTGCCAGCAGCTTAAGGGGCCCCGGTGAAGCTTTCTTT.

V gene TRBV19 combines with J gene TRBJ1-3; TRBD1 matches at 8 bases. The V segment lost 4 bases and the J segment 3 bases; nucleotides outside the gene matches: 5. The CDR3 covers 15 residues. CDR1 is LNHDA, CDR2 SQIVND, per germline (reference sequence). Here the CDR3 DNA reads TGTGCCAGTAGTACCTTGGGGACAGGTGGAAACACCATATATTTT. Protein product: CASSTLGTGGNTIYF.

This clone appeared once. V gene TRBV7-9 combines with J gene TRBJ2-7, with 8 bases that match TRBD1. Germline V gene data show CDR1 as SEHNR and CDR2 as FQNEAQ (reference sequence). This CDR3 contains 14 residues. Losses at the gene ends were 2 bases for V and 6 bases for J; bases not matched to a gene: 6. CDR3: CASSLLQGASEQYF. CDR3 bases: TGTGCCAGCAGCTTACTGCAGGGGGCGAGCGAGCAGTACTTC.

CDR3 sequence reads: CASSPGQWDSNQPQHF. CDR3 in DNA: TGCGCCAGCAGCCCTGGACAGTGGGATAGCAATCAGCCCCAGCATTTT. The chain uses TRBV5-1 and TRBJ1-5; D is perhaps TRBD1 (6 bases). Trimming pared 4 bases from V and 0 bases from J, leaving 14 bases between. The V gene's germline CDR1 is SGHRS and CDR2 YFSETQ. The CDR3 has 16 residues.

This chain joins TRBV7-8 and TRBJ2-6; D gene uncertain. The ends were cut back, 5 bases at V and 0 bases at J, with 11 bases in the middle. CDR3 length: 16 residues. Germline values: CDR1 SGHVS, CDR2 FQNEAQ. The CDR3 sequence is CASSEVSSSGANVLTF. CDR3 coding DNA: TGTGCCAGCAGCGAGGTCAGCAGCTCTGGGGCCAACGTCCTGACTTTC. Drawing the rest from reference TRBV7-8 and TRBJ2-6, the complete variable domain is GAGVSQSPRYKVAKRGQDVALRCDPISGHVSLFWYQQALGQGPEFLTYFQNEAQLDKSGLPSDRFFAERPEGSVSTLKIQRTQQEDSAVYLCASSEVSSSGANVLTFGAGSRLTVL.